The present T cell receptor beta chain was sequenced within a study of T cell responses to AZD1222 COVID-19 vaccine. Here immunoSEQ multiplex PCR was the method, and the copy in TCRdb shows in-frame clones only, minus some. The sample has tens of thousands of clones, 80% seen once. The CDR3 runs 15 residues. In this sample, this clone turned up a few times. Antigen specificity is unknown. Study observations and caveats: None of the repertoires were sampled until the peak T cell response had passed.

The genes are TRBV21-1 and TRBJ2-2; the table assigns TRBD2, which was not confirmed against the DNA. TRBV21-1 is termed a pseudogene. The specimen comprised peripheral blood, sampled 28 days after the second AZD1222 dose. The source is an adult who received the AZD1222 COVID-19 vaccine. The DNA for the CDR3 is TGTGCCAGCCCGAGCACCGAGTGCCGCGTCGGGGAGCTGTTTTTT. This encodes CASPSTECRVGELFF.